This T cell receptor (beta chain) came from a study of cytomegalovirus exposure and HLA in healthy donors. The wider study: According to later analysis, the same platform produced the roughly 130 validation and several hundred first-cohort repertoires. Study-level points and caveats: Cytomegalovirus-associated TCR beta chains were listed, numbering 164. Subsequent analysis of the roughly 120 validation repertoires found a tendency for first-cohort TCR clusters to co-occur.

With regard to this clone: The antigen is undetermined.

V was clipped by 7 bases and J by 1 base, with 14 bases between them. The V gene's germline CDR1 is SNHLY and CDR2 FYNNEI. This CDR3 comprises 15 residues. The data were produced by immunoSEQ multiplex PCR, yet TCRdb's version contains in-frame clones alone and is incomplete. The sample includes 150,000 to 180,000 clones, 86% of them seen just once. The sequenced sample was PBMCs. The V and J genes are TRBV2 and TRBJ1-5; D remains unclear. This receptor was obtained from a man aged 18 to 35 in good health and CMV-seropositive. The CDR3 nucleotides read TGTGCCAGCACCTCGCTCTCGCTAAGCAATCAGCCCCAGCATTTT. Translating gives CASTSLSLSNQPQHF.